This T cell receptor beta chain comes out of a study of blood T cell repertoires in COVID-19. Study-wide context: The origin of the acute and convalescent COVID-19 samples was the United States, Italy and Spain. T cells, B-cell-depleted T cells, or PBMCs supplied cDNA or gDNA.

Under the authors' procedure: Estimates of nucleated cell counts were drawn from the amplification of reference gene primers. TCRdb's copy holds only in-frame clones and misses some; the assay was immunoSEQ multiplex PCR. That table furnishes V, J and clone size, whereas the DNA furnished D and trimming. The data contain under 75,000 clones, 85% to 90% of them singletons. This clonotype was obtained from a man aged 45-65 years with acute or convalescent COVID-19. Material: peripheral blood.

In nucleotides, the CDR3 is TGTGCCAGTAGTATATCCGGGACAGTTTACGATTCACCCCTCCACTTT. Translated, it gives CASSISGTVYDSPLHF. The V and J genes are TRBV19 and TRBJ1-6; 7 bases map to TRBD1. Germline-derived CDR1 and CDR2 are LNHDA and SQIVND (reference sequence). Germline trimming cut 2 bases from V and 8 bases from J; bases unmatched to any gene: 9. The CDR3 is 16 amino acids.